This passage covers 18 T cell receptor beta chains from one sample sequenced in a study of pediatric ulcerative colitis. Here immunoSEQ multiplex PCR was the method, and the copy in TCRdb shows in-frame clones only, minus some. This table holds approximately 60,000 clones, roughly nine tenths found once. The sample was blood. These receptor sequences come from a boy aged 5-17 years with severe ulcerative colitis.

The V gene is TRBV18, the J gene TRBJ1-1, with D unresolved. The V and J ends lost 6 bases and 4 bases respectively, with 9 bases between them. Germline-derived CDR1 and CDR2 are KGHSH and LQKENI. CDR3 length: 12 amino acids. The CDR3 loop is CASSPDTTEAFF. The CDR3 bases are TGTGCCAGCTCCCCAGACACCACTGAAGCTTTCTTT.

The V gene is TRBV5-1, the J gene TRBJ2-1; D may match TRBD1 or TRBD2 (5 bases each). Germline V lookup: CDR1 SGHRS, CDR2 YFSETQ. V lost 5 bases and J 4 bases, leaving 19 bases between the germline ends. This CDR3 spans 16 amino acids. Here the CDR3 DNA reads TGCGCCAGCAGTGTGGGGGAGACCCTCATATACAATGAGCAGTTCTTC. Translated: CASSVGETLIYNEQFF.

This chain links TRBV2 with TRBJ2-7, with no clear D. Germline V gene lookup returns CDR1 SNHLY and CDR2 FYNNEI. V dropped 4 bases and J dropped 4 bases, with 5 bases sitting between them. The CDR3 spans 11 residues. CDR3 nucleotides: TGTGCCAGCAGTGTCTTTTACGAGCAGTACTTC. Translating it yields CASSVFYEQYF.

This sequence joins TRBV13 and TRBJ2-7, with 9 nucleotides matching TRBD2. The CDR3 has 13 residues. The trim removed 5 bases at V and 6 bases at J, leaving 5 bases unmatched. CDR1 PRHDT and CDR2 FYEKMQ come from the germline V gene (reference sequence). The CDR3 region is CASSRGLAPEQYF. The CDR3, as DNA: TGTGCCAGCAGCCGGGGACTAGCCCCCGAGCAGTACTTC.

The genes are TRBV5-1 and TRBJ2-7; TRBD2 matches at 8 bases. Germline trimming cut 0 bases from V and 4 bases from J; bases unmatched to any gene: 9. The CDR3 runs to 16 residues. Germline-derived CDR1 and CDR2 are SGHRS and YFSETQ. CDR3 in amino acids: CASSLDLDSGSYEQYF. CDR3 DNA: TGCGCCAGCAGCTTGGACCTGGACAGCGGGAGTTACGAGCAGTACTTC.

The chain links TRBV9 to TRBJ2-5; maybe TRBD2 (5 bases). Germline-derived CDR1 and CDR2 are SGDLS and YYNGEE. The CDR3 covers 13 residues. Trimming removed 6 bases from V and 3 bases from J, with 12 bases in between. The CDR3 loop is CASKSLGEETQYF. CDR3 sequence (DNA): TGTGCCAGCAAATCCTTGGGAGAAGAGACCCAGTACTTC.

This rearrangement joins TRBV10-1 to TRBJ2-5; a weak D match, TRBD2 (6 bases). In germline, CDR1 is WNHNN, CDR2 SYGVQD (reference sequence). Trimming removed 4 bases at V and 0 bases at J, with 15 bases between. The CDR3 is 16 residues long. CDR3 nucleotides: TGCGCCAGCAGTGTAGGAGTGGGGAGGAACCAAGAGACCCAGTACTTC. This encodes CASSVGVGRNQETQYF.

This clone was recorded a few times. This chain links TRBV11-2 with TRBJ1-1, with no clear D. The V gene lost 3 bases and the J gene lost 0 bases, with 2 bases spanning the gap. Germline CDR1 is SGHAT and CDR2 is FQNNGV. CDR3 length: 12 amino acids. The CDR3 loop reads CASSFLNTEAFF. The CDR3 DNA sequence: TGTGCCAGCAGCTTCCTGAACACTGAAGCTTTCTTT.

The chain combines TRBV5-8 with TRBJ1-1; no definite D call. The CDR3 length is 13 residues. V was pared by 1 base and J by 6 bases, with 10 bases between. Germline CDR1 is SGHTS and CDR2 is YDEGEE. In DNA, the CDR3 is TGTGCCAGCAGCTTGTGGGGTTCCGCTGAAGCTTTCTTT. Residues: CASSLWGSAEAFF.

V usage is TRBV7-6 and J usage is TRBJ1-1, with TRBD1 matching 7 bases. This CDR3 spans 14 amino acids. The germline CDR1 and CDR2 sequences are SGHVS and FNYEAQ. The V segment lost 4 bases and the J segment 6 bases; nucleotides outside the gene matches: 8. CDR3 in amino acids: CASSSRQGGAEAFF. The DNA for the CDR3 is TGTGCCAGCAGCTCCCGACAGGGAGGGGCTGAAGCTTTCTTT.

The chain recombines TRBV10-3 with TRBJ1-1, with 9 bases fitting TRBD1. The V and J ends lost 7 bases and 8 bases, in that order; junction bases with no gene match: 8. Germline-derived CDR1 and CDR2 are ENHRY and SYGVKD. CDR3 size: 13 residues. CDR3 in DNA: TGTGCCATCAAAGGGCTTGGACAGGGGGAAGCTTTCTTT. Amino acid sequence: CAIKGLGQGEAFF.

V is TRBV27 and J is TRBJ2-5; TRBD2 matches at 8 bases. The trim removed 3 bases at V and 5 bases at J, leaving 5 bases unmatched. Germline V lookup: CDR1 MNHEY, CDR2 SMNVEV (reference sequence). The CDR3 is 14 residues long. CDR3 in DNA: TGTGCCAGCAGTTTCCAAAGACTAGCGGAGACCCAGTACTTC. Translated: CASSFQRLAETQYF.

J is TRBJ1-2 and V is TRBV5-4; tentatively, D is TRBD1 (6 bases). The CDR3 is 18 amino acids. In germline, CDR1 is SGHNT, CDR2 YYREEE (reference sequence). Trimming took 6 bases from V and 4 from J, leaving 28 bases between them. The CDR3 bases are TGTGCCAGCAACAATTTGGAGGGAGGGGGATCTATCCCCTATGGCTACACCTTC. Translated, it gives CASNNLEGGGSIPYGYTF.

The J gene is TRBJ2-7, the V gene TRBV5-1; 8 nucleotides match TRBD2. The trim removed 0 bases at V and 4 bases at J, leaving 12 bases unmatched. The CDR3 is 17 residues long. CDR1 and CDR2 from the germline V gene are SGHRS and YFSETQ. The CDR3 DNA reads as TGCGCCAGCAGCTTGGGGACCACTAGCGGAGAACCTTACGAGCAGTACTTC. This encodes CASSLGTTSGEPYEQYF.

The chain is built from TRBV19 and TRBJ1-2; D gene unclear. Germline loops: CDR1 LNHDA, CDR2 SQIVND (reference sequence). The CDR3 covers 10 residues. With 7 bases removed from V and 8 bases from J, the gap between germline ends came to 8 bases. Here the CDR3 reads CASKSTGYTF. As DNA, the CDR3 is TGTGCCAGTAAATCGACGGGCTACACCTTC.

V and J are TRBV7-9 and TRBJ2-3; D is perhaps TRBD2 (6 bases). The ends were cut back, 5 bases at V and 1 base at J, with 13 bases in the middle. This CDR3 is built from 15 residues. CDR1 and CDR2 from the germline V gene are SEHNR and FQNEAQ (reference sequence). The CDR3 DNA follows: TGTGCCAGCAGCCCGACTAGTACTGGCACAGATACGCAGTATTTT. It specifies CASSPTSTGTDTQYF.

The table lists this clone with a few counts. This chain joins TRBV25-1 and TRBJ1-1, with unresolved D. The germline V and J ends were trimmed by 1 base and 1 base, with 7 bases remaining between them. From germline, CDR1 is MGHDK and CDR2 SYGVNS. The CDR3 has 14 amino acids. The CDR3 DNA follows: TGTGCCAGCAGTGAATCTGGAGGGAACACTGAAGCTTTCTTT. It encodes CASSESGGNTEAFF.

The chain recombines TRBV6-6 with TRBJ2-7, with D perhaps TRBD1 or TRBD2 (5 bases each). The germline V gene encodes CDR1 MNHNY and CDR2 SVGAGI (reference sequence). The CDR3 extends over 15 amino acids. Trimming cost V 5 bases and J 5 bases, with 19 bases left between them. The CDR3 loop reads CASSTARKRDHEQYF. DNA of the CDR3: TGTGCCAGCAGTACTGCTAGAAAAAGGGACCACGAGCAGTACTTC.